This TCR beta chain was captured in a study of blood T cell repertoires in COVID-19. The repertoire was sequenced with immunoSEQ multiplex PCR; TCRdb's copy has only in-frame clones and lacks some. The sample includes 150,000 to 200,000 clones, roughly 88% of them seen just once. Participant age was about 18 to 100 years, and participants resided in approximately 25 US areas. The germline gives CDR1 LNHDA, CDR2 SQIVND (reference sequence). The CDR3 runs 15 residues. The V end was cut by 5 bases, the J end by 3 bases, with 13 bases between. This rearrangement joins TRBV19 to TRBJ1-4, with D possibly TRBD1 on 5 matching bases. The sequence derives from a man aged 65 to 79 who had been exposed to COVID-19. The sample taken for sequencing was PBMCs or T cells enriched from blood (not recorded which). CDR3 nucleotide sequence: TGTGCCAGTAGTGGATCAGGGCAATCTAATGAAAAACTGTTTTTT. As protein: CASSGSGQSNEKLFF.